This entry lists 25 T cell receptor beta chains sequenced from one sample in a study of regulatory T cells in long-lasting Graves disease. The authors built TCR beta libraries using iRepertoire HTBI primers and Arm-PCR of CDR3 regions. TCRdb analysed the multiplex PCR reads with MiXCR anew, one entry per CDR3 protein. The data hold 510,000 or so distinct CDR3 sequences, with around 12% observed a single time. The time point: newly diagnosed GD, antithyroid drugs for less than 3 months. The TCR library used RNA extracted from PBMCs. The same sample was also used in a study of T cells in Graves' hyperthyroidism and ophthalmopathy.

Sequenced here: peripheral blood mononuclear cells (PBMCs), sampled at new diagnosis, from a patient treated with antithyroid drugs. The receptors derive from a woman in her thirties with Graves disease.

This clonotype was recorded many times. The chain employs TRBV5-1 and TRBJ1-2; weak D call: TRBD1 (5 bases). The CDR3 is made up of 13 amino acids. The germline CDR1 and CDR2 sequences are SGHRS and YFSETQ. With 7 bases removed from V and 4 bases from J, the gap between germline ends came to 14 bases. The CDR3 sequence: CASRIQETYGYTF. CDR3 nucleotide sequence: TGCGCCAGCCGCATACAGGAAACCTATGGCTACACCTTC. Supplemented by reference TRBV5-1 and TRBJ1-2, the full variable domain reads KAGVTQTPRYLIKTRGQQVTLSCSPISGHRSVSWYQQTPGQGLQFLFEYFSETQRNKGNFPGRFSGRQFSNSRSEMNVSTLELGDSALYLCASRIQETYGYTFGSGTRLTVV.

The chain carries TRBV19 and TRBJ1-2; TRBD1 matches 7 bases. This CDR3 contains 17 residues. Unmatched junction bases numbered 19, after V lost 8 bases and J lost 4 bases. Germline V CDR1 and CDR2: LNHDA, SQIVND (reference sequence). CDR3: CASRYGNSGGQSYGYTF. The CDR3 DNA follows: TGTGCCAGTCGATACGGGAACTCAGGGGGACAAAGCTATGGCTACACCTTC.

The chain couples TRBV20-1 to TRBJ2-7; TRBD2 matches at 8 bases. V lost 0 bases, J lost 4 bases, and 5 bases stayed unmatched. CDR1 and CDR2 from the germline V gene are DFQATT and SNEGSKA (reference sequence). CDR3 size: 14 residues. The CDR3 sequence: CSARDLSGSYEQYF. In DNA form, the CDR3 reads TGCAGTGCTAGAGATCTGAGCGGGAGTTACGAGCAGTACTTC.

This clonotype was seen ten or more times. This chain links TRBV28 with TRBJ1-3; 7 nucleotides match TRBD1. The CDR3 spans 17 residues. CDR1 and CDR2 (germline): MDHEN, SYDVKM. Trimming cost V 5 bases and J 0 bases; bases outside gene matches: 10. CDR3 sequence: CASSVPGQTYSGNTIYF. Written as DNA, the CDR3 is TGTGCCAGCAGTGTTCCGGGACAGACCTACTCTGGAAACACCATATATTTT.

This clonotype was detected only a few times. The chain uses TRBV6-1 and TRBJ1-1; maybe TRBD1 (5 bases). Trimming cost V 6 bases and J 10 bases, with 24 bases left between them. Germline V CDR1 and CDR2: MNHNS, SASEGT. The CDR3 extends over 15 amino acids. CDR3 amino acids: CASSRRGGSNVRAFF. The CDR3 region has the DNA TGTGCCAGCAGCCGTCGGGGGGGGTCCAATGTCCGAGCTTTCTTT.

This clonotype was found many times. The chain employs TRBV27 and TRBJ1-5; tentatively, D is TRBD1 (6 bases). Germline CDR1 and CDR2: MNHEY and SMNVEV (reference sequence). The CDR3 has 14 residues. V lost 9 bases and J lost 3, with 15 bases in between. The CDR3 sequence: CASRPGVANQPQHF. The CDR3 DNA reads as TGTGCCAGTCGCCCAGGGGTCGCCAATCAGCCCCAGCATTTT.

This clonotype came up a few times. The chain recombines TRBV29-1 with TRBJ2-7; D ambiguous. V gave up 2 bases and J gave up 5 bases, with 16 bases separating them. The CDR3 runs 14 residues. The germline V gene has CDR1 SQVTM and CDR2 ANQGSEA. In DNA form, the CDR3 reads TGCAGCGTTGAATTAGGTAATCGAGGAGACGAGCAGTACTTC. This sequence encodes CSVELGNRGDEQYF.

There are many counts of this clonotype. The V and J genes are TRBV6-1 and TRBJ1-1; 8 bases map to TRBD1. In germline, CDR1 is MNHNS, CDR2 SASEGT. The CDR3 extends over 13 amino acids. Losses at the gene ends were 4 bases for V and 8 bases for J; bases not matched to a gene: 6. CDR3 residues: CASSAGQASEAFF. The CDR3 bases are TGTGCCAGCAGTGCGGGACAGGCCTCAGAAGCTTTCTTT.

Concerning this clonotype itself: A read error is possible here, since a much larger clone lies one base away. The V and J genes are TRBV20-1 and TRBJ1-1; D possibly corresponds to TRBD1 (5 bases). This CDR3 spans 12 amino acids. Germline CDR1 is DFQATT and CDR2 is SNEGSKA (reference sequence). Here the CDR3 DNA reads TGCAGTGCTAGGGGGCACTACACTGAAGATTTCTTT. This translates into CSARGHYTEDFF.

Many counts were recorded for this clonotype. The V call is TRBV12-3 or TRBV12-4, the J call TRBJ2-7, with D perhaps TRBD1 or TRBD2 (5 bases each). The CDR3 has 13 amino acids. The V end lost 3 bases, the J end lost 4 bases, and 10 bases lay between the germline ends. Here the CDR3 DNA reads TGTGCCAGCAGTTTTGGGGACCGGTACGAGCAGTACTTC. Translating gives CASSFGDRYEQYF.

This clonotype came up a few times. Given a much more abundant clone one base away, this may be a read error. V gene TRBV27 combines with J gene TRBJ2-1; 8 nucleotides agree with TRBD2. There are 15 residues in the CDR3. Germline assignment: CDR1 MNHEY and CDR2 SMNVEV (reference sequence). Germline trimming cut 3 bases from V and 4 bases from J; bases unmatched to any gene: 5. The CDR3 is CASSFTGGLYNEQFF. CDR3 in DNA: TGTGCCAGCAGTTTTACGGGAGGGCTTTACAATGAGCAGTTCTTC.

The rearrangement joins TRBV4-2 to TRBJ1-1; 9 bases line up with TRBD1. This CDR3 comprises 15 residues. The germline gives CDR1 LGHNA, CDR2 YNFKEQ. Trimming at V came to 1 base and at J to 5 bases, leaving 5 bases not matched to a gene. The CDR3: CASSQGSTGGTEAFF. In DNA, the CDR3 is TGTGCCAGCAGCCAAGGTTCGACAGGGGGGACTGAAGCTTTCTTT.

This clonotype was observed at least ten times. V usage is TRBV2 and J usage is TRBJ1-3; TRBD1 aligns across 8 bases. Germline V gene lookup returns CDR1 SNHLY and CDR2 FYNNEI. The CDR3 has 16 residues. Trimming cost V 4 bases and J 0 bases; bases outside gene matches: 5. This CDR3 reads CASSAQGESSGNTIYF. The CDR3 DNA reads TGTGCCAGCAGTGCACAGGGGGAAAGCTCTGGAAACACCATATATTTT.

V gene TRBV7-9 combines with J gene TRBJ1-2; D is ambiguous. This CDR3 comprises 15 residues. Germline V gene lookup returns CDR1 SEHNR and CDR2 FQNEAQ (reference sequence). The V gene lost 5 bases and the J gene lost 3 bases, with 16 bases spanning the gap. This chain's CDR3 is CASSGNGFLHYGYTF. The CDR3 DNA reads TGTGCCAGCAGCGGAAACGGGTTTCTCCACTATGGCTACACCTTC.

This clonotype was seen a few times. This rearrangement joins TRBV5-1 to TRBJ1-4; a possible D gene is TRBD1 (5 bases). This CDR3 spans 13 amino acids. In germline, CDR1 is SGHRS, CDR2 YFSETQ. The V gene lost 5 bases and the J gene lost 8 bases, with 13 bases spanning the gap. Here the CDR3 DNA reads TGCGCCAGCAGACGGAGTGGGGACGAAAAACTGTTTTTT. Amino acid sequence: CASRRSGDEKLFF.

This clonotype showed up many times. This chain links TRBV7-3 with TRBJ1-1, with D perhaps TRBD1 (5 bases). Germline CDR1 and CDR2: SGHTA and FQGTGA. The CDR3 runs 16 residues. Trimming shortened V by 2 bases and J by 5 bases, and 18 bases separated the two germline ends. CDR3 DNA sequence: TGTGCCAGCAGCTTAGGAGGGACCTTTGGAGCGACTGAAGCTTTCTTT. It specifies CASSLGGTFGATEAFF.

This clonotype was seen repeatedly, ten times or more. The gene calls are TRBV11-2 and TRBJ1-1; D is ambiguous. CDR1 SGHAT and CDR2 FQNNGV come from the germline V gene. V was clipped by 4 bases and J by 2 bases, with 8 bases between them. This CDR3 spans 13 amino acids. The CDR3 DNA reads TGTGCCAGCAGCTCCCTGGGAAACACTGAAGCTTTCTTT. This translates into CASSSLGNTEAFF.

This clonotype occurred many times. The chain carries TRBV4-2 and TRBJ1-1; D may be TRBD1 (5 bases). Germline V gene data show CDR1 as LGHNA and CDR2 as YNFKEQ. V was pared by 4 bases and J by 5 bases, with 11 bases between. This CDR3 is 13 amino acids long. The DNA for the CDR3 is TGTGCCAGCAGCCCACCCCGGGGGACTGAAGCTTTCTTT. As protein: CASSPPRGTEAFF.

In its sample, this clonotype was seen many times. This chain connects TRBV7-2 to TRBJ2-7; D might be TRBD2 (6 bases). The CDR3 consists of 19 residues. The V gene's germline CDR1 is SGHTA and CDR2 FQGNSA. V dropped 1 base and J dropped 4 bases, with 26 bases sitting between them. CDR3 nucleotides: TGTGCCAGCAGCTTAGAGTGGCGGGAAGCCCCAGGTCTTGTGTACGAGCAGTACTTC. Amino acid sequence: CASSLEWREAPGLVYEQYF.

This clonotype came up a few times. This chain links TRBV7-9 with TRBJ2-1; 12 bases agree with TRBD2. V shed 4 bases, J shed 3 bases, and the junction held 16 bases outside the gene matches. Per germline, CDR1 SEHNR and CDR2 FQNEAQ (reference sequence). This CDR3 is 20 amino acids long. CDR3 sequence (DNA): TGTGCCAGCAGCTCGATACCGATTAGGACTAGCGGGATCTTCTACAATGAGCAGTTCTTC. Amino acids: CASSSIPIRTSGIFYNEQFF.

This clonotype showed up just a few times. The chain recombines TRBV4-3 with TRBJ1-4; D possibly corresponds to TRBD1 (5 bases). Germline V gene data show CDR1 as LGHNA and CDR2 as YSLEER. The CDR3 length is 16 residues. Trimming cost V 1 base and J 8 bases, with 17 bases left between them. The DNA of the CDR3 is TGCGCCAGCAGCCAAGGGGCCGCAGGGATCGGGGAAAAACTGTTTTTT. It yields the protein CASSQGAAGIGEKLFF.

This clonotype came up many times. The chain employs TRBV27 and TRBJ2-1; tentatively, D is TRBD2 (5 bases). V shed 1 base and J shed 0 bases, with 19 bases lying between them. The CDR3 has 19 amino acids. Germline V lookup: CDR1 MNHEY, CDR2 SMNVEV (reference sequence). The CDR3 protein is CASSLFSLGAVSSYNEQFF. The CDR3 DNA reads TGTGCCAGCAGTTTATTTTCCCTAGGAGCGGTGAGCTCCTACAATGAGCAGTTCTTC.

The genes are TRBV20-1 and TRBJ2-2, with D possibly matching TRBD2 (5 bases). This CDR3 region has 16 residues. Germline loops: CDR1 DFQATT, CDR2 SNEGSKA (reference sequence). Trimming left V 0 bases short and J 3 bases short, with 14 bases between. CDR3 bases: TGCAGTGCTAGAGATACGAGGACTGGAGACACCGGGGAGCTGTTTTTT. It yields the protein CSARDTRTGDTGELFF.

This clonotype was seen a handful of times. The chain combines TRBV20-1 with TRBJ2-3; 14 positions match TRBD2. The CDR3 is made up of 18 amino acids. Trimming removed 1 base from V and 5 bases from J; junction bases left unmatched: 11. Germline V gives CDR1 DFQATT, CDR2 SNEGSKA (reference sequence). The DNA for the CDR3 is TGCAGTGCTAGAGGGACTAGCGGGAGGCCGGGGGCAGTAGATACGCAGTATTTT. It yields the protein CSARGTSGRPGAVDTQYF.

The V and J genes are TRBV7-2 and TRBJ1-1; D is unclear. V lost 7 bases to trimming and J lost 4 bases, with 16 bases between them. The CDR3 runs to 14 residues. Germline V gene data show CDR1 as SGHTA and CDR2 as FQGNSA. In DNA form, the CDR3 reads TGTGCCAGCATTATATCCGGGTATAGCACTGAAGCTTTCTTT. Translating it yields CASIISGYSTEAFF.